The table lists the clone carrying this T cell receptor beta chain with a count of one. These data come from a study of T cell changes during pregnancy in multiple sclerosis. Method: immunoSEQ multiplex PCR; TCRdb's copy keeps in-frame clones and lacks some. This sample has under 85,000 clones; about 94% occur once, and the top ten carry 0.58%. Germline V lookup: CDR1 SGHVS, CDR2 FQNEAQ. J gave up 7 bases and V 3 bases, and 9 bases lay outside the gene matches. The CDR3 sequence is 16 residues long. V usage is TRBV7-8 and J usage is TRBJ2-1; TRBD2 matches 10 bases. This clonotype originated in a female donor with multiple sclerosis, enrolled in a pregnancy study. Source: peripheral blood, taken in the third trimester of pregnancy. The CDR3 protein is CASSLEAGGPRNEQFF. CDR3 nucleotide sequence: TGTGCCAGCAGCTTGGAAGCGGGGGGGCCGCGGAATGAGCAGTTCTTC.